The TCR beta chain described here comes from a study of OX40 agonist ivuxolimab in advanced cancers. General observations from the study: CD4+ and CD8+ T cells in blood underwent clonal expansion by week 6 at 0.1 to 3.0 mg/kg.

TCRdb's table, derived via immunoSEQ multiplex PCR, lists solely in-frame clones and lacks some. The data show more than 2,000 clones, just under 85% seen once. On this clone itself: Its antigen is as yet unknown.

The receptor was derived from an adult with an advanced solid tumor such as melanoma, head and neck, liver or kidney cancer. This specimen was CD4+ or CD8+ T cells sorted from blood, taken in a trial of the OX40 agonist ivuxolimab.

CDR3 in amino acids: CASSRDKGGYNEQFF. Here the CDR3 DNA reads TGTGCCAGCAGCCGAGATAAGGGGGGCTACAATGAGCAGTTCTTC. This chain joins TRBV4-2 and TRBJ2-1; D tentatively fits TRBD1 or TRBD2 (6 bases each). The V gene lost 4 bases and the J gene lost 3 bases, with 13 bases spanning the gap. This CDR3 is 15 amino acids long. The germline CDR1 and CDR2 sequences are LGHNA and YNFKEQ.